The 6 T cell receptor beta chains listed next were all sequenced from one sample in a study of T cells in Graves' hyperthyroidism and ophthalmopathy. Authors of the study amplified TCR beta CDR3 regions from RNA transcripts. RT-PCR in the first round (using the HTBI primer set) targeted the TCR CDR3. From the multiplex PCR reads, TCRdb called clonotypes with MiXCR, one entry per CDR3 protein. The sample yields around 350,000 distinct CDR3 sequences, around 14% seen once. Sample: blood. These receptors all stem from a woman aged 18-30 years with Graves' hyperthyroidism.

V gene TRBV24-1 combines with J gene TRBJ2-2; D is undetermined. V lost 4 bases to trimming and J lost 8 bases, with 13 bases between them. CDR3 length: 14 amino acids. Germline V lookup: CDR1 KGHDR, CDR2 SFDVKD. CDR3 residues: CATSDDLVTGELFF. The CDR3 DNA reads TGTGCCACCAGTGACGATCTGGTTACTGGGGAGCTGTTTTTT.

This clonotype was detected only a few times. Being one base from a much bigger clone, this may be a read error. This rearrangement joins TRBV18 to TRBJ2-5; TRBD2 matches at 8 bases. With 6 bases clipped from V and 5 bases from J, the junction kept 8 bases outside the gene matches. CDR1 KGHSH and CDR2 LQKENI come from the germline V gene. The CDR3 has 14 residues. The CDR3 DNA is TGTGCCAGCTCCGGACTAGCCCCAGTCGAGACCCAGTACTTC. Amino acid sequence: CASSGLAPVETQYF.

This clonotype appeared many times. The DNA of the CDR3 is TGTGCCAGCAAAAGCGGGACAGGGAGCAATCAGCCCCAGCATTTT. Residues: CASKSGTGSNQPQHF. The chain combines TRBV2 with TRBJ1-5; the match to TRBD1 covers 9 bases. The CDR3 runs 15 residues. J was trimmed by 1 base and V by 7 bases; bases with no gene match: 5. The germline V gene has CDR1 SNHLY and CDR2 FYNNEI.

This clonotype came up a few times. This chain connects TRBV6-5 to TRBJ2-2; D is unresolved. Per germline, CDR1 MNHEY and CDR2 SVGAGI. Trimming shortened V by 6 bases and J by 6 bases, and 8 bases separated the two germline ends. The CDR3 loop spans 12 amino acids. The CDR3 region is CASSQTPGELFF. CDR3 DNA: TGTGCCAGCAGCCAGACCCCCGGGGAGCTGTTTTTT.

The V call is TRBV9, the J call TRBJ1-3; D is uncertain. The CDR3 is 15 amino acids. Trimming took 3 bases from V and 0 from J, leaving 10 bases between them. Germline V gene lookup returns CDR1 SGDLS and CDR2 YYNGEE. The DNA of the CDR3 is TGTGCCAGCAGCGGACACTCCAACTCTGGAAACACCATATATTTT. It translates to CASSGHSNSGNTIYF.

This clonotype has a count of ten or more. V is TRBV7-2 and J is TRBJ2-3, with a weak D call TRBD2 (5 bases). The V end was cut by 5 bases, the J end by 4 bases, with 16 bases between. The CDR3 extends over 15 amino acids. Germline V gives CDR1 SGHTA, CDR2 FQGNSA. The CDR3 region is CASSPQAGGADTQYF. DNA for the CDR3: TGTGCCAGCAGCCCGCAGGCAGGAGGAGCAGATACGCAGTATTTT.